This T cell receptor beta chain was identified during a study of blood T cell repertoires in COVID-19. The wider study: Nucleic acid was either cDNA or gDNA, and it came from T cells, B-cell-depleted T cells, or PBMCs.

This CDR3 spans 13 amino acids. V lost 2 bases and J lost 3, with 10 bases in between. In germline, CDR1 is SQVTM, CDR2 ANQGSEA. Sequencing used immunoSEQ multiplex PCR; TCRdb keeps in-frame clones, though not all of them. The data contain about 54,000 clones, 90% of them singletons. This chain connects TRBV29-1 to TRBJ1-1, with no clear D. Sequences were obtained from peripheral blood. The sequence came from a middle-aged woman with active COVID-19. The CDR3, as DNA: TGCAGCGTTGAACGTACTGTCGACACTGAAGCTTTCTTT. As protein: CSVERTVDTEAFF.